The 29 T cell receptor beta chains given below trace back to one sample, sequenced in a study of T cells in Graves' hyperthyroidism and ophthalmopathy. What was amplified from RNA transcripts were TCR beta CDR3 regions. HTBI primers were used for first-round RT-PCR of the TCR CDR3. TCRdb reanalysed the multiplex PCR reads using MiXCR and keeps one entry per CDR3 protein. The sample carries about 640,000 distinct CDR3 sequences, 20% to 25% recorded once. Sequenced sample: blood. These receptors all come from a man aged 30 to 39 with Graves' ophthalmopathy.

The rearrangement uses TRBV28 and TRBJ2-5; 9 bases line up with TRBD1. There are 16 residues in the CDR3. Trimming cost V 6 bases and J 6 bases; bases outside gene matches: 14. Germline V gene data show CDR1 as MDHEN and CDR2 as SYDVKM. As DNA, the CDR3 is TGTGCCAGCAGCCCTCCGGACAGGGGTTACGGAAAGACCCAGTACTTC. It codes for CASSPPDRGYGKTQYF.

The sample holds many counts of this clonotype. The rearrangement uses TRBV28 and TRBJ2-7; TRBD1 matches at 9 bases. Germline loops: CDR1 MDHEN, CDR2 SYDVKM. The J segment lost 3 bases and the V segment lost 2 bases, leaving 5 bases of the junction unmatched. This CDR3 spans 15 amino acids. This CDR3 reads CASSLGTGNDYEQYF. CDR3 DNA: TGTGCCAGCAGTTTAGGGACAGGGAATGACTACGAGCAGTACTTC.

The chain carries TRBV30 and TRBJ2-3; D is unresolved. The CDR3 has 14 residues. Trimming took 2 bases from V and 5 from J, leaving 14 bases between them. The germline gives CDR1 GTSNPN, CDR2 SVGIG (reference sequence). The CDR3, as DNA: TGTGCCTGGAGTCCCAGTGCAGCAGGAGATACGCAGTATTTT. Its translation: CAWSPSAAGDTQYF.

There are many counts of this clonotype. The chain recombines TRBV18 with TRBJ1-1; D not resolved. The CDR3 runs to 13 residues. The V and J ends lost 3 bases and 2 bases respectively, with 7 bases between them. CDR1 and CDR2 (germline): KGHSH, LQKENI. CDR3 loop: CASSPPGNTEAFF. In DNA form, the CDR3 reads TGTGCCAGCTCACCCCCCGGTAACACTGAAGCTTTCTTT.

This chain links TRBV10-3 with TRBJ2-7; no clear D gene. Deletions cut 7 bases from V and 2 bases from J, with 9 bases between. The CDR3 is made up of 12 amino acids. CDR1 is ENHRY, CDR2 SYGVKD, per germline. The CDR3 sequence is CAIMGSPYEQYF. Written as DNA, the CDR3 is TGTGCCATCATGGGCAGCCCCTACGAGCAGTACTTC.

In this sample, this clonotype turned up many times. The chain is built from TRBV6-2 or TRBV6-3 and TRBJ2-7; D gene ambiguous. The CDR3 runs 15 residues. CDR1 is MNHEY and CDR2 is SVGEGT in the germline V gene. V dropped 7 bases and J dropped 2 bases, with 18 bases sitting between them. The CDR3 reads CASTPLWATAYEQYF. For the CDR3, the DNA is TGTGCCAGCACCCCTTTGTGGGCAACCGCCTACGAGCAGTACTTC.

This clonotype appeared a few times. The chain recombines TRBV11-2 with TRBJ1-5, with D maybe TRBD1 (6 bases). The CDR3 loop spans 15 amino acids. V shed 4 bases and J shed 3 bases, with 13 bases lying between them. The germline gives CDR1 SGHAT, CDR2 FQNNGV. Here the CDR3 reads CASSSSTGDNQPQHF. The CDR3 DNA sequence: TGTGCCAGCAGCTCCTCGACAGGTGACAATCAGCCCCAGCATTTT.

The V gene is TRBV5-4, the J gene TRBJ2-7; D is possibly TRBD1 (5 bases). Trimming took off 0 bases at V and 2 bases at J, with 9 bases between the two ends. This CDR3 has 14 amino acids. The germline V gene encodes CDR1 SGHNT and CDR2 YYREEE (reference sequence). The CDR3 bases are TGTGCCAGCAGCTTGGCAGGGATTGCCTACGAGCAGTACTTC. Protein: CASSLAGIAYEQYF.

The chain couples TRBV12-3 or TRBV12-4 to TRBJ2-2, with 8 bases that match TRBD2. Germline trimming cut 6 bases from V and 5 bases from J; bases unmatched to any gene: 11. This CDR3 contains 16 residues. In DNA, the CDR3 is TGTGCCAGCAGGAACTTGGTGGCGGGAGGTACCGGGGAGCTGTTTTTT. Translated, it gives CASRNLVAGGTGELFF.

In its sample, this clonotype was seen many times. The rearrangement joins TRBV28 to TRBJ2-7; D might be TRBD2 (6 bases). The CDR3 spans 13 residues. V lost 4 bases to trimming and J lost 0 bases, with 7 bases between them. Germline V gives CDR1 MDHEN, CDR2 SYDVKM. The CDR3 coding sequence is TGTGCCAGCAGTTGGACTATCTCCTACGAGCAGTACTTC. This gives the protein CASSWTISYEQYF.

There are a few counts of this clonotype. The V and J genes are TRBV12-3 or TRBV12-4 and TRBJ2-3; D is ambiguous. The length of the CDR3 is 13 residues. Trimming stripped 8 bases from V and 1 base from J, with 10 bases between. CDR3 sequence (DNA): TGTGCCAGCGAGGTGGCAGGCACAGATACGCAGTATTTT. Its protein product is CASEVAGTDTQYF.

This clonotype came up a few times. The chain uses TRBV5-6 and TRBJ2-7; no firm D call. The CDR3 runs 15 residues. Per germline, CDR1 SGHDT and CDR2 YYEEEE. Deletions cut 0 bases from V and 3 bases from J, with 13 bases between. The CDR3 protein is CASSLAMKENYEQYF. The CDR3 coding sequence is TGTGCCAGCAGCTTGGCCATGAAGGAGAACTACGAGCAGTACTTC. Full variable domain (rest looked up from reference TRBV5-6 and TRBJ2-7): DAGVTQSPTHLIKTRGQQVTLRCSPKSGHDTVSWYQQALGQGPQFIFQYYEEEERQRGNFPDRFSGHQFPNYSSELNVNALLLGDSALYLCASSLAMKENYEQYFGPGTRLTVT.

To note about this clonotype: A much larger clone lies one base from this, so it may be a read error. J is TRBJ2-7 and V is TRBV6-2 or TRBV6-3, with unresolved D. CDR1 is MNHEY and CDR2 is SVGEGT in the germline V gene. The CDR3 is 14 amino acids. CDR3 amino acids: CASSSQGSSYEQCF. DNA of the CDR3: TGTGCCAGCAGTTCTCAAGGATCCTCCTACGAGCAGTGCTTC.

This clonotype was detected only a few times. The rearrangement links TRBV7-2 to TRBJ1-6, with D perhaps matching TRBD1 (6 bases). The germline V and J ends were trimmed by 1 base and 0 bases, with 16 bases remaining between them. Per germline, CDR1 SGHTA and CDR2 FQGNSA. The CDR3 is made up of 19 amino acids. CDR3 amino acids: CASSLEGGRPSSYNSPLHF. DNA of the CDR3: TGTGCCAGCAGCTTAGAGGGGGGCAGGCCAAGCTCCTATAATTCACCCCTCCACTTT. The complete variable domain, with remaining parts taken from reference TRBV7-2 and TRBJ1-6, reads GAGVSQSPSNKVTEKGKDVELRCDPISGHTALYWYRQSLGQGLEFLIYFQGNSAPDKSGLPSDRFSAERTGGSVSTLTIQRTQQEDSAVYLCASSLEGGRPSSYNSPLHFGNGTRLTVT.

The gene calls are TRBV2 and TRBJ2-7; possibly TRBD2 for D (6 bases). In germline, CDR1 is SNHLY, CDR2 FYNNEI. Trimming stripped 4 bases from V and 5 bases from J, with 12 bases between. The CDR3 is 13 residues long. CDR3 sequence: CASSGLATHEQYF. CDR3 coding DNA: TGTGCCAGCAGTGGGCTAGCGACCCACGAGCAGTACTTC. The full variable domain, rest sourced from reference TRBV2 and TRBJ2-7, is EPEVTQTPSHQVTQMGQEVILRCVPISNHLYFYWYRQILGQKVEFLVSFYNNEISEKSEIFDDQFSVERPDGSNFTLKIRSTKLEDSAMYFCASSGLATHEQYFGPGTRLTVT.

This clonotype came up a few times. This CDR3 reads CAEKAATGELFF. The CDR3 bases are TGTGCCGAGAAAGCGGCTACCGGGGAGCTGTTTTTT. This chain uses TRBV2 with TRBJ2-2; D perhaps matches TRBD2 (5 bases). V was clipped by 11 bases and J by 5 bases, with 12 bases between them. The CDR3 length is 12 residues. Looked up from germline, CDR1 is SNHLY and CDR2 is FYNNEI.

CDR3 sequence (DNA): TGTGCCAGCAGTGAAGCCGGGACAGGACGCACAGATACGCAGTATTTT. Protein: CASSEAGTGRTDTQYF. The V call is TRBV6-1, the J call TRBJ2-3; 8 bases are a match to TRBD1. CDR1 is MNHNS and CDR2 is SASEGT in the germline V gene. The ends lost 0 bases at V and 1 base at J; junction bases unmatched: 3. This CDR3 has 16 amino acids.

This clonotype was observed a handful of times. The chain recombines TRBV20-1 with TRBJ2-7; 7 nucleotides match TRBD1. The CDR3 has 13 amino acids. In germline, CDR1 is DFQATT, CDR2 SNEGSKA (reference sequence). The CDR3 region is CSITGTDTYEQYF. The CDR3 DNA is TGCAGCATTACCGGGACAGACACCTACGAGCAGTACTTC.

This clonotype showed up just a few times. Given a much more abundant clone one base away, this may be a read error. The chain has TRBV2 and TRBJ2-5; TRBD2 agrees at 8 bases. The CDR3 is 14 amino acids. From germline, CDR1 is SNHLY and CDR2 FYNNEI. Trimming at V came to 9 bases and at J to 3 bases, leaving 9 bases not matched to a gene. CDR3 region: CARRGGAGEETQYF. CDR3 in DNA: TGTGCCAGAAGAGGAGGAGCGGGGGAAGAGACCCAGTACTTC. Combining the CDR3 with reference TRBV2 and TRBJ2-5 gives the whole variable domain EPEVTQTPSHQVTQMGQEVILRCVPISNHLYFYWYRQILGQKVEFLVSFYNNEISEKSEIFDDQFSVERPDGSNFTLKIRSTKLEDSAMYFCARRGGAGEETQYFGPGTRLLVL.

This clonotype was seen a few times. The rearrangement links TRBV5-1 to TRBJ1-4; 9 bases are a match to TRBD1. The CDR3 totals 15 residues. Germline V lookup: CDR1 SGHRS, CDR2 YFSETQ. J lost 5 bases, V lost 3 bases, and 5 bases had no gene match. CDR3 protein: CASSSAGTGNEKLFF. CDR3 nucleotide sequence: TGCGCCAGCAGCTCGGCTGGGACAGGGAATGAAAAACTGTTTTTT.

There are many counts of this clonotype. The rearrangement uses TRBV11-2 and TRBJ2-7, with 7 bases identical to TRBD2. V dropped 6 bases and J dropped 5; count of bases not matched to a gene: 10. CDR1 and CDR2 from the germline V gene are SGHAT and FQNNGV. This CDR3 has 14 amino acids. CDR3 region: CASRGGEWDHEQYF. The CDR3 region has the DNA TGTGCCAGCAGGGGGGGGGAGTGGGACCACGAGCAGTACTTC.

This clonotype was counted ten times or more. V and J are TRBV27 and TRBJ2-7; D is unclear. This CDR3 has 12 amino acids. Trimming shortened V by 6 bases and J by 0 bases, and 6 bases separated the two germline ends. Germline V CDR1 and CDR2: MNHEY, SMNVEV (reference sequence). The CDR3 loop reads CASRGLSYEQYF. In nucleotides, the CDR3 is TGTGCCAGCAGGGGCCTCTCCTACGAGCAGTACTTC.

The chain carries TRBV11-2 and TRBJ2-5, with D possibly TRBD1 on 5 matching bases. The CDR3 has 17 amino acids. V gave up 1 base and J gave up 0 bases, with 15 bases separating them. CDR1 SGHAT and CDR2 FQNNGV come from the germline V gene. The CDR3 sequence is CASSLVAGILYQETQYF. The CDR3 nucleotides are TGTGCCAGCAGCTTAGTTGCAGGGATCCTCTACCAAGAGACCCAGTACTTC.

The J gene is TRBJ2-3, the V gene TRBV7-2, with 10 bases aligning to TRBD2. Germline CDR1 is SGHTA and CDR2 is FQGNSA. Unmatched junction bases numbered 4, after V lost 8 bases and J lost 2 bases. The length of the CDR3 is 14 residues. The CDR3, as DNA: TGTGCCAGCGAACTAGCGGGATACACAGATACGCAGTATTTT. It translates to CASELAGYTDTQYF.

The CDR3 region is CSVGTGMNNQPQHF. In nucleotides, the CDR3 is TGCAGCGTAGGGACAGGGATGAACAATCAGCCCCAGCATTTT. V is TRBV29-1 and J is TRBJ1-5, with TRBD1 identical over 9 bases. V lost 6 bases to trimming and J lost 3 bases; unmatched junction nucleotides: 6. The CDR3 has 14 residues. The germline CDR1 and CDR2 sequences are SQVTM and ANQGSEA.

This clonotype occurred many times. J is TRBJ1-1 and V is TRBV28; D ambiguous. There are 13 residues in the CDR3. Trimming removed 8 bases from V and 2 bases from J, with 12 bases in between. Per germline, CDR1 MDHEN and CDR2 SYDVKM. Here the CDR3 DNA reads TGTGCCAGCCGCGATGTTGAAAACACTGAAGCTTTCTTT. It codes for CASRDVENTEAFF.

The J gene is TRBJ2-3, the V gene TRBV20-1; unclear D gene. Germline CDR1 is DFQATT and CDR2 is SNEGSKA (reference sequence). The CDR3 is 14 residues long. Trimming stripped 3 bases from V and 1 base from J, with 11 bases between. The CDR3, as DNA: TGCAGTGCTAGTGGTTCCACCGGCACAGATACGCAGTATTTT. As protein: CSASGSTGTDTQYF.

The chain recombines TRBV7-9 with TRBJ1-2; unclear D gene. CDR1 and CDR2 from the germline V gene are SEHNR and FQNEAQ (reference sequence). This CDR3 spans 13 amino acids. Between the trimmed V and J ends, which lost 7 bases and 4 bases, there was a span of 13 bases. Here the CDR3 DNA reads TGTGCCAGCACCCCCCCCGGGGTCTATGGCTACACCTTC. Translated, it gives CASTPPGVYGYTF.

This clonotype was detected only a few times. The chain carries TRBV5-1 and TRBJ2-7, with D hard to call. Looked up from germline, CDR1 is SGHRS and CDR2 is YFSETQ. V was cut by 4 bases and J by 3 bases, with 11 bases left in between. The CDR3 has 13 amino acids. In DNA form, the CDR3 reads TGCGCCAGCAGCGGAGACATGATCTACGAGCAGTACTTC. Encoded protein: CASSGDMIYEQYF.